This T cell receptor beta chain was recovered during a study of blood T cell repertoires in COVID-19. The CDR3 has 17 amino acids. Germline V gene data show CDR1 as LGHDT and CDR2 as YNNKEL (reference sequence). The V and J ends lost 0 bases and 6 bases, in that order; junction bases with no gene match: 7. Measured with immunoSEQ multiplex PCR; TCRdb has only the in-frame clones, and not every one. Of around 150,000 clones listed, over 75% are singletons. In this sample, this clone turned up once. The receptor comes from a woman aged 60-70 years with active COVID-19. This chain uses TRBV3-1 (or the pseudogene TRBV3-2) with TRBJ2-7; TRBD2 matches 14 bases. Sequenced input: peripheral blood. CDR3 in amino acids: CASSQDLLTSGRGEQYF. The CDR3 DNA is TGTGCCAGCAGCCAAGATCTCCTGACTAGCGGGAGGGGCGAGCAGTACTTC.